This TCR beta chain was obtained from a study of CD8+ T cells in alopecia areata. Details on this clone: Antigen specificity is unknown.

Reverse transcribed after extraction, RNA yielded cDNA as the sequencing template. Profiled with immunoSEQ multiplex PCR; TCRdb holds only in-frame clones, not every one. The sample carries roughly 120,000 clones, 50% to 75% recorded once. Germline loops: CDR1 MNHEY, CDR2 SVGAGI. The CDR3 loop spans 16 amino acids. With 0 bases removed from V and 1 base from J, the gap between germline ends came to 12 bases. Treatment of the sample: oral pan-JAK inhibitor, 5-10 mg twice daily. Peripheral blood samples and lesional scalp punch biopsies were obtained from alopecia areata patients. Study-level results: Many expanded lesional clones stayed in scalp and blood while on tofacitinib. Among the 100 top clones, expanded CD8+ clones, like scalp clonality, were significantly decreased by tofacitinib.

The chain joins TRBV6-5 to TRBJ1-1; the D gene is possibly TRBD1 (5 bases). This clonotype originated in a human donor with alopecia areata. The source was CD8+ T cells sorted from blood, collected at week 24, from a patient treated with tofacitinib. CDR3 region: CASSYSLQQGNTEAFF. The DNA of the CDR3 is TGTGCCAGCAGTTACTCGCTCCAGCAGGGGAACACTGAAGCTTTCTTT.